This TCR beta chain was documented in a study of cytomegalovirus exposure and HLA in healthy donors. Study findings and constraints: Several of the most significant clusters appeared linked to common viral pathogens, based on a later analysis.

Both 60 Vbeta primers and 13 Jbeta primers went into the PCR. Only in-frame clones appear in the TCRdb table, and some are missing; sequencing was by immunoSEQ multiplex PCR. The sample lists about 75,000 clones; approximately 82% were seen once. Germline assignment: CDR1 SGHTA and CDR2 FQGNSA. The V end was cut by 5 bases, the J end by 2 bases, with 15 bases between. The CDR3 is 15 amino acids. In regard to this clone: What it recognizes is unknown.

The chain is built from TRBV7-2 and TRBJ2-5; the D gene is possibly TRBD2 (5 bases). The receptor comes from a man aged 70 or older in good health and CMV-seropositive. Sequenced: PBMCs. The CDR3 coding sequence is TGTGCCAGCAGCCCTGGAAGCGGAGTACAAGAGACCCAGTACTTC. This gives the protein CASSPGSGVQETQYF.